The entry below describes one TCR beta chain. Its specificity is unknown. These data originate in a study of OX40 agonist ivuxolimab in advanced cancers. Study observations and caveats: On average, a greater number of expanded clones characterised CD8+ T cells relative to CD4+.

Here immunoSEQ multiplex PCR was the method, and the copy in TCRdb shows in-frame clones only, minus some. The sample consists of about 38,000 clones, 80% to 90% of them appearing once. Trimming shortened V by 5 bases and J by 0 bases, and 14 bases separated the two germline ends. The CDR3 covers 16 residues. Germline V gene data show CDR1 as MDHEN and CDR2 as SYDVKM. Patients were excluded for autoimmune disease history or systemic immunosuppression. V gene TRBV28 combines with J gene TRBJ2-4; D is ambiguous. This receptor was taken from an adult with an advanced solid tumor such as melanoma, head and neck, liver or kidney cancer. Here the sequenced sample was CD4+ or CD8+ T cells sorted from blood, taken in a trial of the OX40 agonist ivuxolimab. In DNA, the CDR3 is TGTGCCAGCAGTAGTACCGGGCTGTTAGCCAAAAACATTCAGTACTTC. Translating it yields CASSSTGLLAKNIQYF.